The T cell receptor beta chain under discussion was sequenced for a study of T cells in Graves' hyperthyroidism and ophthalmopathy. Study-wide context: Peripheral blood samples were taken at initial diagnosis, prior to any treatment. Study results and limitations: Blood also held most thyroid clonotypes expanded beyond 0.001. The model's output predicted ophthalmopathy at a median of roughly 6.9 months prior to onset.

The PBMCs were sourced from fresh peripheral blood (around 10 ml). Trimming took 7 bases from V and 8 from J; bases not matched to a gene: 5. The CDR3 spans 12 residues. Germline V gene sequence: CDR1 GTSNPN, CDR2 SVGIG (reference sequence). At least ten counts were recorded for this clonotype. The target antigen is unknown. From RNA transcripts, TCR beta CDR3 regions were amplified. The study used the HTBI primer set for a first-round RT-PCR of the TCR CDR3. TCRdb reprocessed the multiplex PCR reads via MiXCR and lists one record per CDR3 protein. The sample yields fewer than 400,000 distinct CDR3 sequences, about 14% seen once.

The rearrangement uses TRBV30 and TRBJ2-1, with TRBD1 identical over 10 bases. The sample taken for sequencing was blood. The sequence was collected from a man aged 45-65 years with Graves' ophthalmopathy. The CDR3 nucleotides read TGTGCCTCTAGGACAGGGGGATATGAGCAGTTCTTC. Translating gives CASRTGGYEQFF.